These 27 T cell receptor beta chains were all obtained from the same sample, sequenced in a study of early T cells in non-severe SARS-CoV-2 infection. Using its own MiXCR run on the 5' RACE reads, TCRdb lists one record per CDR3 protein. The sample has around 60,000 distinct CDR3 sequences; approximately 12% are singletons. The sample was whole blood. Receptor source: an adult who was a healthcare worker with PCR-confirmed SARS-CoV-2 infection or an uninfected control (not recorded which).

This clonotype came up a few times. In DNA, the CDR3 is TGCAGCGTATCAGCGGGGGAGGTCACAGATACGCAGTATTTT. Its protein product is CSVSAGEVTDTQYF. The chain is built from TRBV29-1 and TRBJ2-3; TRBD2 matches at 8 bases. Germline CDR1 SQVTM, CDR2 ANQGSEA. V gave up 6 bases and J gave up 2 bases; unmatched junction bases: 7. There are 14 residues in the CDR3.

The sample holds many counts of this clonotype. The chain couples TRBV7-3 to TRBJ2-1; TRBD2 is a possible D gene (5 bases). Germline V gene data show CDR1 as SGHTA and CDR2 as FQGTGA. The V and J ends lost 1 base and 2 bases respectively, with 9 bases between them. The CDR3 has 15 amino acids. CDR3 nucleotide sequence: TGTGCCAGCAGCTTAATCGGGGAGACCTACAATGAGCAGTTCTTC. This sequence encodes CASSLIGETYNEQFF.

Ten or more counts support this clonotype. The chain is built from TRBV19 and TRBJ1-2; tentatively, D is TRBD1 (5 bases). Between the trimmed V and J ends, which lost 1 base and 7 bases, there was a span of 16 bases. The CDR3 has 15 residues. CDR1 LNHDA and CDR2 SQIVND come from the germline V gene (reference sequence). The CDR3 DNA follows: TGTGCCAGTAGTATAGGCGGCAGGGTAGGGTCTGGCTACACCTTC. Translation gives CASSIGGRVGSGYTF.

Note on this clonotype: Since a much larger clone is just one base distant, this may be a read error. The chain carries TRBV5-1 and TRBJ1-2, with unresolved D. With 4 bases removed from V and 2 bases from J, the gap between germline ends came to 18 bases. The length of the CDR3 is 16 residues. Germline assignment: CDR1 SGHRS and CDR2 YFSETQ. The CDR3 reads CASSGVQWAANYGYTF. The CDR3 DNA follows: TGCGCCAGCAGCGGCGTACAGTGGGCGGCCAACTATGGCTACACCTTC.

Many counts were recorded for this clonotype. The chain is built from TRBV12-5 and TRBJ2-7, with D perhaps being TRBD1 or TRBD2 (5 bases each). The CDR3 is 15 residues long. V was pared by 7 bases and J by 2 bases, with 18 bases between. Per germline, CDR1 LGHNT and CDR2 FRNRAP. CDR3 sequence reads: CASASHEGRPYEQYF. The CDR3 DNA reads TGTGCTAGTGCCTCACACGAGGGGCGCCCCTACGAGCAGTACTTC.

Only one count was recorded for this clonotype. A read error may be the cause here, since a much bigger clone is one base away. J is TRBJ2-7 and V is TRBV20-1, with D perhaps given as TRBD1 or TRBD2 (5 bases each). The V gene's germline CDR1 is DFQATT and CDR2 SNEGSKA (reference sequence). This CDR3 region has 13 residues. CDR3 DNA sequence: TGCAGTGCTATTAAGCGGACATCCTGCGAGCAGTACTTC. This encodes CSAIKRTSCEQYF.

A few counts support this clonotype. This chain joins TRBV6-8 and TRBJ2-1, with D possibly TRBD2 on 5 matching bases. The CDR3 extends over 17 amino acids. The germline V gene has CDR1 MNHGY and CDR2 SAAAGT. Trimming took off 7 bases at V and 0 bases at J, with 19 bases between the two ends. The CDR3 bases are TGTGCCAGCATTATTTACCCGGCGGGTAGCTCCTACAATGAGCAGTTCTTC. Residues: CASIIYPAGSSYNEQFF.

This clonotype was seen at least ten times. The chain is built from TRBV18 and TRBJ1-6; 9 bases map to TRBD1. Looked up from germline, CDR1 is KGHSH and CDR2 is LQKENI. The CDR3 runs 14 residues. J lost 9 bases, V lost 3 bases, and 3 bases had no gene match. The CDR3 here is CASSPTGGSSPLHF. CDR3 nucleotides: TGTGCCAGCTCACCTACAGGGGGCAGTTCACCCCTCCACTTT. Supplemented by reference TRBV18 and TRBJ1-6, the full variable domain reads NAGVMQNPRHLVRRRGQEARLRCSPMKGHSHVYWYRQLPEEGLKFMVYLQKENIIDESGMPKERFSAEFPKEGPSILRIQQVVRGDSAAYFCASSPTGGSSPLHFGNGTRLTVT.

This clonotype was observed a few times. The chain is built from TRBV6-6 and TRBJ2-5; the D call may be TRBD1 or TRBD2 (5 bases each). CDR3 length: 14 residues. From germline, CDR1 is MNHNY and CDR2 SVGAGI (reference sequence). V lost 2 bases and J 4 bases, leaving 11 bases between the germline ends. The CDR3 reads CASSYRGPLETQYF. Here the CDR3 DNA reads TGTGCCAGCAGTTACAGGGGACCGTTAGAGACCCAGTACTTC.

This chain links TRBV10-3 with TRBJ2-3; D call uncertain. Germline-derived CDR1 and CDR2 are ENHRY and SYGVKD. With 5 bases removed from V and 1 base from J, the gap between germline ends came to 7 bases. This CDR3 comprises 13 residues. The DNA for the CDR3 is TGTGCCATCAGTCCCAGAGGCACAGATACGCAGTATTTT. It codes for CAISPRGTDTQYF.

The chain uses TRBV9 and TRBJ2-5, with no clear D. V gave up 0 bases and J gave up 4 bases, with 10 bases separating them. The CDR3 consists of 14 residues. The germline gives CDR1 SGDLS, CDR2 YYNGEE. The CDR3 region is CASSVEVYPETQYF. CDR3 nucleotide sequence: TGTGCCAGCAGCGTAGAGGTCTACCCAGAGACCCAGTACTTC.

The V gene is TRBV29-1, the J gene TRBJ1-4; D remains ambiguous. This CDR3 region has 13 residues. The germline V and J ends were trimmed by 5 bases and 0 bases, with 7 bases remaining between them. Germline CDR1 and CDR2: SQVTM and ANQGSEA. For the CDR3, the DNA is TGCAGCGTTAGACTTGCAACTAATGAAAAACTGTTTTTT. Its protein product is CSVRLATNEKLFF. Combining the CDR3 with reference TRBV29-1 and TRBJ1-4 gives the whole variable domain SAVISQKPSRDICQRGTSLTIQCQVDSQVTMMFWYRQQPGQSLTLIATANQGSEATYESGFVIDKFPISRPNLTFSTLTVSNMSPEDSSIYLCSVRLATNEKLFFGSGTQLSVL.

This clonotype was seen repeatedly, ten times or more. The rearrangement links TRBV24-1 to TRBJ2-2; D call uncertain. Germline V CDR1 and CDR2: KGHDR, SFDVKD. Trimming stripped 8 bases from V and 2 bases from J, with 8 bases between. This CDR3 is built from 13 residues. In DNA, the CDR3 is TGTGCCACCAAAGGCGTTAACACCGGGGAGCTGTTTTTT. It encodes CATKGVNTGELFF.

The V call is TRBV6-1, the J call TRBJ1-1; D may be TRBD1 (6 bases). V was pared by 7 bases and J by 5 bases, with 17 bases between. Germline V gene lookup returns CDR1 MNHNS and CDR2 SASEGT. This CDR3 has 14 amino acids. The CDR3 nucleotides are TGTGCCAGCATGGTGACAGGCCTTATAACTGAAGCTTTCTTT. It is translated as CASMVTGLITEAFF.

At least ten counts were recorded for this clonotype. The chain recombines TRBV7-9 with TRBJ1-2; 8 bases match TRBD1. Germline assignment: CDR1 SEHNR and CDR2 FQNEAQ (reference sequence). J lost 5 bases, V lost 3 bases, and 2 bases had no gene match. CDR3 length: 13 residues. The CDR3 reads CASSFGQGYGYTF. The CDR3 nucleotides read TGTGCCAGCAGCTTCGGACAGGGTTATGGCTACACCTTC.

As for this clonotype: Lacking the conserved final phenylalanine or tryptophan, this CDR3 likely reflects a read error. No DNA is shown, since the ends of the CDR3 on it are uncertain; the CDR3 is the one TCRdb lists. The chain employs TRBV25-1 and TRBJ1-5. Germline CDR1 is MGHDK and CDR2 is SYGVNS. The CDR3 spans 11 amino acids, including both terminal residues. The CDR3 region is CASSEEATASN.

The rearrangement joins TRBV6-6 to TRBJ2-5; D may be TRBD1 (5 bases). CDR1 is MNHNY and CDR2 is SVGAGI in the germline V gene (reference sequence). Trimming pared 8 bases from V and 4 bases from J, leaving 11 bases between. CDR3 length equals 12 residues. CDR3 in amino acids: CASGVGPETQYF. In DNA form, the CDR3 reads TGTGCCAGCGGGGTGGGGCCAGAGACCCAGTACTTC.

This clonotype was observed a handful of times. This rearrangement joins TRBV12-3 or TRBV12-4 to TRBJ2-7; no reliable D call. Deletions cut 5 bases from V and 3 bases from J, with 14 bases between. This CDR3 spans 14 amino acids. CDR3 protein: CASSLRRGDYEQYF. CDR3 coding DNA: TGTGCCAGCAGTCTTCGTCGAGGAGACTACGAGCAGTACTTC.

This clonotype was picked up many times. V and J are TRBV20-1 and TRBJ1-1; perhaps TRBD1 as D (5 bases). The CDR3 contains 11 residues. Trimming took off 4 bases at V and 11 bases at J, with 14 bases between the two ends. CDR1 is DFQATT and CDR2 is SNEGSKA in the germline V gene (reference sequence). This CDR3 reads CSAKTRDLAFF. The CDR3 DNA reads TGCAGTGCTAAGACCAGGGATCTCGCTTTCTTT.

The chain uses TRBV28 and TRBJ1-1; possibly TRBD1 for D (5 bases). The CDR3 is made up of 14 amino acids. V lost 8 bases and J 1 base, leaving 14 bases between the germline ends. CDR1 is MDHEN and CDR2 is SYDVKM in the germline V gene. The CDR3 region is CASHTGGWNTEAFF. DNA for the CDR3: TGTGCCAGCCATACGGGGGGGTGGAACACTGAAGCTTTCTTT.

This clonotype has a handful of counts. The chain joins TRBV15 to TRBJ2-5; TRBD1 matches 7 bases. J was trimmed by 3 bases and V by 2 bases; bases with no gene match: 3. Per the germline V gene, CDR1 is LNHNV and CDR2 is YYDKDF (reference sequence). CDR3 size: 14 residues. The CDR3 sequence: CATSRTGTEETQYF. CDR3 nucleotide sequence: TGTGCCACCAGCAGAACCGGGACAGAAGAGACCCAGTACTTC.

In its sample, this clonotype was seen a few times. J is TRBJ2-7 and V is TRBV18, with D perhaps matching TRBD1 or TRBD2 (5 bases each). V shed 1 base and J shed 1 base, with 17 bases lying between them. The germline V gene encodes CDR1 KGHSH and CDR2 LQKENI. The CDR3 covers 17 residues. The CDR3 reads CASSPLQPGRSSYEQYF. The CDR3 DNA follows: TGTGCCAGCTCACCACTACAACCGGGACGGAGTTCCTACGAGCAGTACTTC.

The rearrangement links TRBV12-3 or TRBV12-4 to TRBJ2-5; the D gene is possibly TRBD1 (5 bases). Between the trimmed V and J ends, which lost 6 bases and 1 base, there was a span of 18 bases. The CDR3 extends over 16 amino acids. Here the CDR3 DNA reads TGTGCCAGCAGCGTGAGCAGGGTCTTTTTCCAAGAGACCCAGTACTTC. This translates into CASSVSRVFFQETQYF.

This clonotype was seen many times. The chain joins TRBV20-1 to TRBJ2-7; D is unresolved. CDR3 size: 11 residues. V was trimmed by 1 base and J by 7 bases, leaving 8 bases between them. Germline-derived CDR1 and CDR2 are DFQATT and SNEGSKA (reference sequence). The CDR3 reads CSARVGWEQYF. The CDR3 DNA reads as TGCAGTGCTAGAGTTGGTTGGGAGCAGTACTTC.

The chain recombines TRBV6-5 with TRBJ1-2, with no clear D. Per germline, CDR1 MNHEY and CDR2 SVGAGI. The length of the CDR3 is 13 residues. Trimming removed 1 base from V and 7 bases from J, with 10 bases in between. Here the CDR3 DNA reads TGTGCCAGCAGTTACTTCTACACGTCTGGCTACACCTTC. This codes for CASSYFYTSGYTF.

This clonotype was detected ten times or more. The chain recombines TRBV12-3 or TRBV12-4 with TRBJ2-7, with D possibly being TRBD1 (6 bases). V gave up 3 bases and J gave up 7 bases, with 7 bases separating them. The CDR3 is made up of 11 amino acids. CDR3 protein: CASSFGTEQYF. CDR3 sequence (DNA): TGTGCCAGCAGTTTCGGGACAGAGCAGTACTTC.

In this sample, this clonotype turned up many times. This chain joins TRBV12-5 and TRBJ1-1; TRBD1 matches at 8 bases. The trim removed 2 bases at V and 4 bases at J, leaving 3 bases unmatched. There are 14 residues in the CDR3. The germline gives CDR1 LGHNT, CDR2 FRNRAP. CDR3 nucleotides: TGTGCTAGTGGTTTGACAGGGGGAGGCACTGAAGCTTTCTTT. Amino acid sequence: CASGLTGGGTEAFF.